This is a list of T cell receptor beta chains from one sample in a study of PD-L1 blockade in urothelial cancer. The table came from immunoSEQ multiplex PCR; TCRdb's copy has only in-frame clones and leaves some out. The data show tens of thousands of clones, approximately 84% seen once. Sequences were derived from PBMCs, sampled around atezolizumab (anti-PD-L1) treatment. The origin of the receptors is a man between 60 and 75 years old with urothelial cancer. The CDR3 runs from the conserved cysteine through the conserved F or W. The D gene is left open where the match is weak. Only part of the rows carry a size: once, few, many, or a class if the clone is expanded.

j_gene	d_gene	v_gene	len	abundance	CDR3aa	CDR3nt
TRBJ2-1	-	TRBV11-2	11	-	CASSYNNEQFF	TGTGCCAGCAGCTACAACAATGAGCAGTTCTTC
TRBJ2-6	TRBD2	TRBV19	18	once	CASSTLLAGVSGANVLTF	TGTGCCAGTAGTACCCTACTAGCGGGGGTCTCTGGGGCCAACGTCCTGACTTTC
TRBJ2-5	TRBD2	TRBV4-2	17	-	CASSQEWGLAGRETQYF	TGTGCCAGCAGCCAAGAGTGGGGACTAGCGGGACGTGAGACCCAGTACTTC
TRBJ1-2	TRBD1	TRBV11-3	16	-	CASSLDSWGTGDGYTF	TGTGCCAGCAGCTTAGATTCCTGGGGGACAGGGGATGGCTACACCTTC
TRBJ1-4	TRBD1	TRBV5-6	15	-	CASSHTGGKLEKLFF	TGTGCCAGCAGCCACACAGGGGGAAAACTCGAAAAACTGTTTTTT
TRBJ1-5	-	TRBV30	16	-	CAWSVVGAPGNQPQHF	TGTGCCTGGAGTGTAGTGGGGGCGCCGGGTAATCAGCCCCAGCATTTT
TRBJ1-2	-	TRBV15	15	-	CATSRDRAEPYGYTF	TGTGCCACCAGCAGAGACAGGGCCGAGCCCTATGGCTACACCTTC
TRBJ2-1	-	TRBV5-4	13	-	CASSETGGDEQFF	TGTGCCAGCAGCGAAACGGGGGGCGATGAGCAGTTCTTC
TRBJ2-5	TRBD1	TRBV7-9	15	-	CASSLEVTGLETQYF	TGTGCCAGCAGCCTAGAAGTGACAGGGCTGGAGACCCAGTACTTC
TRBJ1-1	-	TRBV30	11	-	CAWSVITEAFF	TGTGCCTGGAGTGTTATCACTGAAGCTTTCTTT
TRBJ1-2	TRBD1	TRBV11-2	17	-	CASSHTPGQTTNYGYTF	TGTGCCAGCAGTCATACTCCGGGACAGACAACTAACTATGGCTACACCTTC
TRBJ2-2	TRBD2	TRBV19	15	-	CASRTLAGGTGELFF	TGTGCCAGTAGAACACTAGCGGGGGGGACCGGGGAGCTGTTTTTT
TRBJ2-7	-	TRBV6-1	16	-	CASSEASRDWGFEQYF	TGTGCCAGCAGTGAAGCGAGTAGGGACTGGGGGTTCGAGCAGTACTTC
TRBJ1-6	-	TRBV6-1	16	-	CASSEIRPGANSPLHF	TGTGCCAGCAGTGAAATCAGGCCAGGGGCCAATTCACCCCTCCACTTT
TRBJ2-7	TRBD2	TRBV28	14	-	CASSLGLGLYEQYF	TGTGCCAGCAGCCTGGGACTAGGACTATACGAGCAGTACTTC
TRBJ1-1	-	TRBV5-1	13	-	CASSAGVNTEAFF	TGCGCCAGCAGCGCGGGGGTGAACACTGAAGCTTTCTTT
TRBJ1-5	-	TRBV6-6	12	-	CASGGSNQPQHF	TGTGCCAGCGGTGGCAGCAATCAGCCCCAGCATTTT
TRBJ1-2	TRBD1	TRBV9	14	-	CASSEIGTGAGYTF	TGTGCCAGCAGCGAAATCGGGACAGGGGCTGGCTACACCTTC
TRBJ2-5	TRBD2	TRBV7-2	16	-	CASSSREVLAGGTRYF	TGTGCCAGCAGCTCCCGTGAAGTACTAGCGGGGGGGACCCGGTACTTC
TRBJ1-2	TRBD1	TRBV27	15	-	CASTSTGDSNYGYTF	TGTGCCAGCACCTCCACAGGGGACAGCAACTATGGCTACACCTTC
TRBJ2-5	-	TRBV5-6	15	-	CASSVPGTPLETQYF	TGTGCCAGCAGCGTTCCGGGGACACCTCTGGAGACCCAGTACTTC
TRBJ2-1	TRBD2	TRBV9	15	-	CASSAGTSGFNEQFF	TGTGCCAGCAGCGCCGGGACTAGCGGGTTCAATGAGCAGTTCTTC
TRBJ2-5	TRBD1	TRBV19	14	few	CASSSRDRVETQYF	TGTGCCAGTAGTAGCCGGGACAGGGTCGAGACCCAGTACTTC
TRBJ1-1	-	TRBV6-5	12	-	CASRTGNTEAFF	TGTGCCAGCAGGACAGGCAACACTGAAGCTTTCTTT
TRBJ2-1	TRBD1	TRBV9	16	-	CASSVVGQSSYNEQFF	TGTGCCAGCAGCGTAGTGGGACAGAGCTCCTACAATGAGCAGTTCTTC
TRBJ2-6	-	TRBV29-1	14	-	CSATGESGANVLTF	TGCAGCGCTACGGGAGAGTCTGGGGCCAACGTCCTGACTTTC
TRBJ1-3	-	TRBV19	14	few	CASSMSGSGNTIYF	TGTGCCAGTAGTATGAGTGGCTCTGGAAACACCATATATTTT
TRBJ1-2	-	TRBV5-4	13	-	CASSPLTDYGYTF	TGTGCCAGCAGCCCGCTGACAGACTATGGCTACACCTTC
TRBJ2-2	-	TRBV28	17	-	CASSFVRWPVNTGELFF	TGTGCCAGCAGTTTTGTACGCTGGCCTGTTAACACCGGGGAGCTGTTTTTT
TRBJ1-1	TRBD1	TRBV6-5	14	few	CASSEDRVNTEAFF	TGTGCCAGCAGTGAGGACAGGGTGAACACTGAAGCTTTCTTT
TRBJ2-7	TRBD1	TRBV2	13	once	CATMRGQSYEQYF	TGTGCCACCATGAGGGGACAGTCCTACGAGCAGTACTTC
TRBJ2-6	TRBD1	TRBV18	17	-	CASAPGQVGSGANVLTF	TGTGCCAGCGCCCCGGGACAGGTCGGCTCTGGGGCCAACGTCCTGACTTTC
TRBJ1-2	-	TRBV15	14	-	CATSRDFGGMGYTF	TGTGCCACCAGCAGAGATTTCGGGGGAATGGGCTACACCTTC
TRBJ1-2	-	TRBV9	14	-	CASSVGVREGGYTF	TGTGCCAGCAGCGTAGGAGTCAGGGAGGGAGGCTACACCTTC
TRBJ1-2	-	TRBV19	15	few	CASSTSVGDSYGYTF	TGTGCCAGTAGTACGTCCGTTGGGGACTCGTATGGCTACACCTTC
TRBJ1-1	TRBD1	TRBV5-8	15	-	CASSSWGQGYTEAFF	TGTGCCAGCAGCTCCTGGGGACAGGGGTACACTGAAGCTTTCTTT
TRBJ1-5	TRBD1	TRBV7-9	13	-	CASSVQGNQPQHF	TGTGCCAGCAGCGTACAGGGGAATCAGCCCCAGCATTTT
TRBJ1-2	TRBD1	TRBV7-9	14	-	CASHQDREAYGYTF	TGTGCCAGCCACCAAGACAGGGAAGCTTATGGCTACACCTTC
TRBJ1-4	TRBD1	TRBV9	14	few	CASSTGVANEKLFF	TGTGCCAGCAGCACAGGGGTGGCTAATGAAAAACTGTTTTTT
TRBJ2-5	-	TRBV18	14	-	CASSPLSTGETQYF	TGTGCCAGCTCACCATTGTCCACAGGCGAGACCCAGTACTTC
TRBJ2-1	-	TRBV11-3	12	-	CASSLLGDEQFF	TGTGCCAGCAGCCTCCTAGGTGATGAGCAGTTCTTC
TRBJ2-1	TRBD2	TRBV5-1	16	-	CASSLVRGGTYNEQFF	TGCGCCAGCAGCTTGGTGCGGGGGGGGACCTACAATGAGCAGTTCTTC
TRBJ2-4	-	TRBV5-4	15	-	CASSLAGGAGNIQYF	TGTGCCAGCAGCTTGGCCGGCGGGGCCGGAAACATTCAGTACTTC